What follows describes a single T cell receptor beta chain. The sample belongs to a study of blood T cell repertoires in COVID-19. Data came from immunoSEQ multiplex PCR; TCRdb stores just in-frame clones and leaves some out. The table has 170,000 or so clones, about 88% seen once; the top ten hold 1.5% to 2%. Germline values: CDR1 KGHSH, CDR2 LQKENI. The V end lost 4 bases, the J end lost 7 bases, and 25 bases lay between the germline ends. The CDR3 runs 17 residues. The clonotype originates from a man aged 18 to 29 who had recovered from COVID-19. Sequencing was done on a sample of peripheral blood. The chain combines TRBV18 with TRBJ1-2, with D maybe TRBD1 (6 bases). CDR3 in amino acids: CASSLQSPQQGVGGYTF. CDR3 nucleotide sequence: TGTGCCAGCTCACTCCAATCTCCGCAACAGGGAGTAGGTGGCTACACCTTC.